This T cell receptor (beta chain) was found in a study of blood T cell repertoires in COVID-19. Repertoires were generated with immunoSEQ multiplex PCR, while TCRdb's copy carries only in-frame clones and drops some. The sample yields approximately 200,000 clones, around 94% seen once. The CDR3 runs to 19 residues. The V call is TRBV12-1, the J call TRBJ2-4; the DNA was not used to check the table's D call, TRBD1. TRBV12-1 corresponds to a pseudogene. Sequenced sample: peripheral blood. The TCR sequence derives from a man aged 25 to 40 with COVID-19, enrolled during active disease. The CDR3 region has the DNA TGTGCCAGCAGCCATAAACAGGGGAAGGGGGCCTTAGCCAAAAACATTCAGTACTTC. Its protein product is CASSHKQGKGALAKNIQYF.